The T cell receptor (beta chain) under discussion was sequenced for a study of molecular identifiers for immune sequencing clone quantification. From the PCR reads, TCRdb called clonotypes with MiXCR, one entry per CDR3 protein. The sample comprises fewer than 45,000 distinct CDR3 sequences, roughly 19% of which are singletons, and approximately 1% rests with the top ten. To note about this clonotype: Its specificity is unknown. This may come from a read error, since a much larger clone is one base off.

This CDR3 spans 16 amino acids. The study, taken as a whole, reports: Over 97% of CMV-specific effector molecules, but under 1% of naive ones, were in clones above 20 copies. Single-cell amounts of spiked Jurkat TCR RNA were reportedly detectable among over 750,000 naive cells.

This receptor was obtained from a human donor in good health. Some libraries in this study had Jurkat cell RNA spiked in. The rearrangement links TRBV5-3 to TRBJ2-7; 13 bases are shared with TRBD2. Being an ORF, TRBV5-3 has a function that is uncertain. The specimen was naive CD8+ T cells from blood, with Jurkat cell RNA spiked in. Subset indicated: FACS-sorted CD8+CD4-CCR7+CD45RA+ naive T cells. CDR3 amino acids: CASSSEGLAGLTERYF. The CDR3, as DNA: TGTGCCAGCAGCTCAGAGGGACTAGCGGGACTAACCGAGCGGTACTTC.